The T cell receptor (beta chain) under discussion was sequenced for a study of cytomegalovirus exposure and HLA in healthy donors. PCR used 60 Vbeta primers and 13 Jbeta primers. The assay was immunoSEQ multiplex PCR, and TCRdb's table has in-frame clones only and misses some. The sample carries about 160,000 clones, 60% to 85% recorded once. CDR3 size: 15 residues. The V segment lost 6 bases and the J segment 0 bases; nucleotides outside the gene matches: 4. Germline CDR1 is MNHEY and CDR2 is SMNVEV (reference sequence). Findings and limits, study-wide: It was taken for granted in presence/absence analyses that sequencing depth across donors was roughly uniform. For TCR beta chains, V- and J-gene trimming was later linked to a missense DCLRE1C variant. The authors confirmed in vitro that three CMV-associated chains were specific for CMV antigens.

About this clone: The antigen is undetermined.

Sequenced sample: PBMCs. The chain combines TRBV27 with TRBJ1-5; 8 bases line up with TRBD1. The sequence was obtained from a man aged 45 to 65 in good health and CMV-seropositive. CDR3 in amino acids: CASSNRGGSNQPQHF. The CDR3 nucleotides are TGTGCCAGCAGCAACAGGGGGGGTAGCAATCAGCCCCAGCATTTT.